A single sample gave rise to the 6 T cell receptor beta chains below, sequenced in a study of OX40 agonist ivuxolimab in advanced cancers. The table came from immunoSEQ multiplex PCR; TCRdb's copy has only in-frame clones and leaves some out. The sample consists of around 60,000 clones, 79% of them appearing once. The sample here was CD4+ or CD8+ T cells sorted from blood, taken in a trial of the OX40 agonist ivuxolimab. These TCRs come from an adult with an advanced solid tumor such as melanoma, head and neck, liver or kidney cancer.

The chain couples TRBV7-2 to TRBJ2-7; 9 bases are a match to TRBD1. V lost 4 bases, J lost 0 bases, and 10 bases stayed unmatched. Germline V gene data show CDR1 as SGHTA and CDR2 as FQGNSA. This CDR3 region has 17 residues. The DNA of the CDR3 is TGTGCCAGCAGCTACCTCCCGGGGACAGGGATCTCCTACGAGCAGTACTTC. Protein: CASSYLPGTGISYEQYF.

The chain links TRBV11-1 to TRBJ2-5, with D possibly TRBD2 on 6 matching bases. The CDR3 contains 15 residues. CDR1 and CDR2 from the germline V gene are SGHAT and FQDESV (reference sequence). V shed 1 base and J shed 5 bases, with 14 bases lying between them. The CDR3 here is CASSLEPEGWETQYF. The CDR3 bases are TGTGCCAGCAGCTTAGAGCCGGAGGGGTGGGAGACCCAGTACTTC.

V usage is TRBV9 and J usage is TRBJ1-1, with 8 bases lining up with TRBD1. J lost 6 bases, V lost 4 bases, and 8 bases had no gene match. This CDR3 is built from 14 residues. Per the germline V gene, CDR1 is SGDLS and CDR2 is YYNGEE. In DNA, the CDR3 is TGTGCCAGCAGCTCTGTCAGGGGGCGAGCTGAAGCTTTCTTT. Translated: CASSSVRGRAEAFF.

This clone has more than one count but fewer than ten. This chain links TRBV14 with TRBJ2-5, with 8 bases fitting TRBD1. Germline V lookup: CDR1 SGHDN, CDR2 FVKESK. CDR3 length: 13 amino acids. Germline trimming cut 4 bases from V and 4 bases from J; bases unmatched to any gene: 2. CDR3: CASSPGGLETQYF. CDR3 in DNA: TGTGCCAGCAGCCCAGGGGGCTTAGAGACCCAGTACTTC.

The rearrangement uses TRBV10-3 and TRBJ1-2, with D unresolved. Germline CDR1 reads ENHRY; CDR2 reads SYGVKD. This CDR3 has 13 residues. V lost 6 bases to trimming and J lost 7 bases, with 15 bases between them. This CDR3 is CAISEDRRFGYTF. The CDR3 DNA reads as TGTGCCATCAGCGAAGATAGGAGGTTTGGCTACACCTTC.

The CDR3 coding sequence is TGCGCCAGCAGCGCGGGACTAGCGGGAGTCAATGAGCAGTTCTTC. Translating it yields CASSAGLAGVNEQFF. The rearrangement joins TRBV5-1 to TRBJ2-1; 14 nucleotides line up with TRBD2. V trimming: 4 bases; J trimming: 6 bases; junction bases outside the gene matches: 3. Germline V CDR1 and CDR2: SGHRS, YFSETQ. CDR3 size: 15 residues.